This T cell receptor beta chain was sequenced for a study of blood T cell repertoires in COVID-19. The CDR3 has 18 residues. Original processing methods: Estimates of nucleated cell counts were drawn from the amplification of reference gene primers. TCRdb's table, derived via immunoSEQ multiplex PCR, lists solely in-frame clones and lacks some. The V and J calls and clone size come from that table; D and trimming were worked out from the DNA. The sample consists of about 250,000 clones, approximately 90% of them appearing once. This clonotype originated in a woman between 40 and 55 years old who had recovered from COVID-19. The chain couples TRBV21-1 to TRBJ2-3; the table's TRBD2 call for D was not verified on the DNA. TRBV21-1 is a pseudogene. Sequenced material: peripheral blood. Here the CDR3 reads CARKPGTSGMTSTDTQYF. In DNA form, the CDR3 reads TGTGCCAGAAAACCCGGGACTAGCGGGATGACTAGCACAGATACGCAGTATTTT.